The 3 T cell receptor beta chains below all came from one sample that was sequenced in a study of cytomegalovirus exposure and HLA in healthy donors. Sequencing used immunoSEQ multiplex PCR; TCRdb keeps in-frame clones, though not all of them. The sample carries 250,000 to 300,000 clones, around 91% recorded once. Material for sequencing was PBMCs. These receptors originate from a woman under 30 in good health and CMV-seronegative.

Worth noting for this clone: The same CDR3 can be traced to other DNA sequences in this sample. CDR3 sequence (DNA): TGTGCCAGCAGTTACCGCGGGAACACTGAAGCTTTCTTT. This gives the protein CASSYRGNTEAFF. The rearrangement joins TRBV6-5 to TRBJ1-1, with D unclear. The CDR3 covers 13 residues. V was shortened by 2 bases and J by 1 base, with 5 bases between the two germline ends. Germline V gene data show CDR1 as MNHEY and CDR2 as SVGAGI.

In this sample, this clone turned up a few times. The rearrangement links TRBV4-3 to TRBJ2-2, with 9 bases lining up with TRBD1. Trimming took 4 bases from V and 0 from J; bases not matched to a gene: 15. Germline values: CDR1 LGHNA, CDR2 YSLEER. The CDR3 sequence is 20 residues long. For the CDR3, the DNA is TGCGCCAGCAGCCTTGATGCGACAGGGGGTTTGATATCGAACACCGGGGAGCTGTTTTTT. Translation: CASSLDATGGLISNTGELFF.

The chain has TRBV27 and TRBJ2-1; D might be TRBD1 (6 bases). Trimming stripped 0 bases from V and 10 bases from J, with 10 bases between. CDR1 is MNHEY, CDR2 SMNVEV, per germline (reference sequence). The length of the CDR3 is 13 residues. The CDR3 here is CASSLSTGLEQFF. CDR3 bases: TGTGCCAGCAGTTTATCGACAGGTCTGGAGCAGTTCTTC.